Listed below are T cell receptor beta chains from one sample, sequenced in a study of glioma-infiltrating T cells. TCRdb independently ran MiXCR on the multiplex PCR reads; one entry per CDR3 protein. The sample holds more than 300,000 distinct CDR3 sequences; 35% to 45% are singletons and the top ten take approximately 12%. The sample consisted of glioma tissue, nonneoplastic brain tissue, or PBMCs (not recorded which). The receptors stem from a human donor with low-grade glioma or glioblastoma, undergoing nonglioma brain surgery, or in good health (not recorded which). CDR3s include the opening cysteine and the closing phenylalanine or tryptophan. A D gene is named only where the DNA matches it firmly. Clone size is shown for a subset of rows, as once, few, many or a class of expanded clone.

D gene	V gene	clone size	J gene	CDR3 DNA	CDR3 protein
NA	TRBV7-6	NA	TRBJ1-6	TGCGCCAGCAGGAGGGATAGGGGTTCACCCCTCCACTTT	CASRRDRGSPLHF
NA	TRBV7-9	NA	TRBJ2-1	TGTGCCAGCAGCTCCCTCCCAGGAGACACCTACAATGGGCAGTTCTTC	CASSSLPGDTYNGQFF
NA	TRBV5-4	NA	TRBJ1-2	TGTGCCAGCAGCTTGGTGACCGGGCAAAGCTACACCTTC	CASSLVTGQSYTF
TRBD2	TRBV7-2	NA	TRBJ2-6	TGTGCCAGCAGCTTAGGACTAGCGGGAGGGTCTGGGGCCAACGTCCTGACTTTC	CASSLGLAGGSGANVLTF
NA	TRBV20-1	NA	TRBJ1-6	TGCGGTGGACGGATGGGAAATTCACCCCTCCACTTT	CGGRMGNSPLHF
NA	TRBV4-1	NA	TRBJ2-7	TGCGCCAGCAGCCAAGATATTGCAGGGGTCCACTACGAGCAGTACTTC	CASSQDIAGVHYEQYF
NA	TRBV4-3	many	TRBJ1-1	TGCGCCAGCAGCCAGAGCGCCTGGAGGACTGAAGCTTTCTTT	CASSQSAWRTEAFF
NA	TRBV7-9	NA	TRBJ2-7	TGTGCCAGCAGCTCGCTCCTAGGGAGAGACGTCTACGAGCAGTACTTC	CASSSLLGRDVYEQYF
NA	TRBV2	few	TRBJ2-3	TGTGCCAGCACCGGACGGATAAGCACAGATACGCAGTATTTT	CASTGRISTDTQYF
NA	TRBV20-1	many	TRBJ2-3	TGCAGTGCTACTGAGTTGAGAGATACGCAGTATTTT	CSATELRDTQYF
NA	TRBV2	few	TRBJ2-1	TGTGCCAGCAGTGTTGAGGCTGGATCCTACAATGAGCAGTTCTTC	CASSVEAGSYNEQFF
NA	TRBV14	few	TRBJ2-1	TGTGCCAGCAGCCAAGATCCAGCGCCCCTGGACAATGAGCAGTTCTTC	CASSQDPAPLDNEQFF
NA	TRBV7-3	NA	TRBJ2-3	TGTGCCAGCAGCTTTCTGGTAGGGGGGACAGATACGCAGTATTTT	CASSFLVGGTDTQYF
NA	TRBV20-1	many	TRBJ2-1	TGCAGTGCGTTAGGGACCAGGGGGGTCAATGAGCAGTTCTTC	CSALGTRGVNEQFF
NA	TRBV28	NA	TRBJ1-3	TGTGCCAACAGTTTTGGACAGCAAACATACTCTGGAAACACCATATATTTT	CANSFGQQTYSGNTIYF
NA	TRBV28	NA	TRBJ2-7	TGTGCCAGCAGTTTAACCTACGGGGGCGCCTACGAGCAGTACTTC	CASSLTYGGAYEQYF
NA	TRBV27	many	TRBJ1-2	TGTGCCAGCAGTTTATTAGGCCAACGCGGCTACACCTTC	CASSLLGQRGYTF
NA	TRBV29-1	few	TRBJ2-3	TGCAGCGTTGAAGGGGCCACAGATACGCAGTATTTT	CSVEGATDTQYF
NA	TRBV7-9	NA	TRBJ2-5	TGTGCCAGCAGCCCATGGGACGCCCAACGGGACCAGTACTTC	CASSPWDAQRDQYF
NA	TRBV7-2	NA	TRBJ2-1	TGTGCCAGCAGCTTATTTGGACGGCTTTCTTCATACAATGAGCAGTTCTTC	CASSLFGRLSSYNEQFF
NA	TRBV12-3/TRBV12-4	NA	TRBJ2-7	TGTGCCAGCAGCAACCTCGTCAGACACTCCAAGTCTTCCTACGAGCAGTACTTC	CASSNLVRHSKSSYEQYF
NA	TRBV6-1	few	TRBJ2-5	TGTGCCAGCAGGCACAGGGACCAAGTTTCCCAGTACTTC	CASRHRDQVSQYF
NA	TRBV20-1	NA	TRBJ2-1	TGCAGTGCTAGTTTTGGGGATGAGCAGTTCTTC	CSASFGDEQFF
TRBD2	TRBV7-3	NA	TRBJ2-1	TGTGCCAGCAGCAAATTAGCGGGAGTTGGCTACAATGAGCAGTTCTTC	CASSKLAGVGYNEQFF
NA	TRBV28	NA	TRBJ1-5	TGTGCCAGCGGTTTACGGGCGGGGGGCAAAGGCAATCAGCCCCAGCATTTT	CASGLRAGGKGNQPQHF
TRBD1	TRBV5-1	NA	TRBJ1-5	TGTGCCAGCAGCCAGGCAAGGGACAGGGAGGATGCCAATCAGCCCCAGCATTTT	CASSQARDREDANQPQHF